This TCR beta chain was observed in a study of shared clonotypes between healthy human individuals. Germline V gives CDR1 SNHLY, CDR2 FYNNEI. The CDR3 runs to 13 residues. V shed 8 bases, J shed 8 bases, and the junction held 9 bases outside the gene matches. Method: immunoSEQ multiplex PCR; TCRdb's copy keeps in-frame clones and lacks some. The data show about 1.5 million clones, 95% to 99% seen once. Every one of the donors was a Caucasian adult that lived in Nashville, Tennessee. This sequence joins TRBV2 and TRBJ2-1, with 7 bases lining up with TRBD1. This TCR was recovered from a man aged 25 to 40 in good health. Sequencing used naive CD4+ T cells sorted from blood. Subset reported: CD45RA+ positively selected. In DNA, the CDR3 is TGTGCCAGCGGGCTACAGGGGTGGCATGAGCAGTTCTTC. Amino acids: CASGLQGWHEQFF.